This TCR beta chain emerged from a study of CD8 T cells in Susac syndrome. Reverse transcription used about 0.45 to 1 ug RNA and random hexamers. An immunoSEQ multiplex PCR amplified TCR beta CDR3 over 54 Vbeta and 13 Jbeta. TCRdb re-derived calls from the immunoSEQ multiplex PCR reads in MiXCR, one entry per CDR3 protein. In the table there are approximately 100,000 distinct CDR3 sequences, around 90% of which are singletons. There are 14 residues in the CDR3. Trimming left V 3 bases short and J 1 base short, with 9 bases between. Germline V gene sequence: CDR1 SGHTA, CDR2 FQGNSA. The rearrangement uses TRBV7-2 and TRBJ2-5, with D possibly TRBD1 on 5 matching bases. The sample was CD4+ T cells from PBMCs. The receptor comes from a human donor in good health. CDR3 in DNA: TGTGCCAGCAGCTTTGATAGGGGCCAAGAGACCCAGTACTTC. Protein: CASSFDRGQETQYF.